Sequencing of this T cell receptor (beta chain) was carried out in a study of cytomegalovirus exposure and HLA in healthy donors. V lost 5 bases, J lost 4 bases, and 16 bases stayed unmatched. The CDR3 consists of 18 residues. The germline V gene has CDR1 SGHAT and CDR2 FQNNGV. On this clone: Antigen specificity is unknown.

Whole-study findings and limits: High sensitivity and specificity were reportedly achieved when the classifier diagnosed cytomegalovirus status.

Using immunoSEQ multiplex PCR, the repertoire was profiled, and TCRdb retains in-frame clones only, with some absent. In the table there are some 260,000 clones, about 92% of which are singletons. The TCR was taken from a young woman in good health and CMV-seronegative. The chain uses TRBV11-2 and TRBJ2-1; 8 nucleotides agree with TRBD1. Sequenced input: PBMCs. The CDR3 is CASSLLIRDRLLYNEQFF. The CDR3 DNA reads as TGTGCCAGCAGCCTCCTCATTAGGGACAGGCTACTATACAATGAGCAGTTCTTC.